Listed below are T cell receptor beta chains from one sample, sequenced in a study of blood T cell repertoires in COVID-19. The data were produced by immunoSEQ multiplex PCR, yet TCRdb's version contains in-frame clones alone and is incomplete. The table has over 200,000 clones, about 86% seen once; the top ten hold about 4.5%. Sequenced sample: peripheral blood. All receptors derive from a man between 45 and 60 years old with active or convalescent COVID-19. Both conserved end residues are part of each CDR3. Each record gives: clone size, V gene, D gene, J gene, CDR3 DNA, CDR3 protein. The D gene is left open where the match is weak. Only some rows state a clone size, as once, few, many or a class for expanded clones.

-,TRBV19,-,TRBJ1-2,TGTGCCAGTAGTAGAGGTCTGGGCTACACCTTC,CASSRGLGYTF
few,TRBV7-7,TRBD1,TRBJ1-4,TGTGCCAGCAGCTTACCTACCCGGGACAGGGCCCGAAATGAAAAACTGTTTTTT,CASSLPTRDRARNEKLFF
-,TRBV3-1/TRBV3-2,-,TRBJ1-3,TGTGCCAGCAGCCAACGTCCAGCGGGGCAAAAATCTGGAAACACCATATATTTT,CASSQRPAGQKSGNTIYF
-,TRBV9,TRBD2,TRBJ2-3,TGTGCCAGCAGCGGTACTAGCGGGGGGGCCCTAGATACGCAGTATTTT,CASSGTSGGALDTQYF
once,TRBV18,TRBD1,TRBJ1-5,TGTGCCAGCTCAAATACAGGGGTTGGGAATCAGCCCCAGCATTTT,CASSNTGVGNQPQHF
-,TRBV28,-,TRBJ1-5,TGTGCCAGCAGTTTATTGCAGGGTAATCAGCCCCAGCATTTT,CASSLLQGNQPQHF
-,TRBV6-5,-,TRBJ2-7,TGTGCCAGCAGAAACCGGGAGTCCTTCTACGAGCAGTACTTC,CASRNRESFYEQYF
-,TRBV5-1,TRBD1,TRBJ1-1,TGCGCCAGCAGCTTGGATACCCGACAGGGAATGGTGGAGGCTTTCTTT,CASSLDTRQGMVEAFF
once,TRBV9,-,TRBJ1-6,TGTGCCAGCAGCGTTCTGAGCGATTCACCCCTCCACTTT,CASSVLSDSPLHF
-,TRBV5-1,-,TRBJ2-5,TGCGCCAGCAGCTTGGTTCCGGGGTCAGAGACCCAGTACTTC,CASSLVPGSETQYF
-,TRBV15,-,TRBJ2-7,TGTGCCACCAGCAGAGTTGGAGCGAACTCCTACGAGCAGTACTTC,CATSRVGANSYEQYF
-,TRBV3-1/TRBV3-2,-,TRBJ2-1,TGTGCCAGCAGCCAGAAAACGTCAGGTCCCTACAATGAGCAGTTCTTC,CASSQKTSGPYNEQFF
few,TRBV7-6,TRBD2,TRBJ2-1,TGTGCCAGCAGCCTTAGCGGGGGGGAGCAGGATGAGCAGTTCTTC,CASSLSGGEQDEQFF
-,TRBV5-4,TRBD1,TRBJ1-2,TGTGCCAGCAGCTCCCAGGGGGCGGGGGGCTACACCTTC,CASSSQGAGGYTF
-,TRBV19,TRBD1,TRBJ2-7,TGTGCCAGTAGTATCGGGACAGGTACCTACGAGCAGTACTTC,CASSIGTGTYEQYF
-,TRBV2,TRBD1,TRBJ2-3,TGTGCCAGCAGTGAAAGGACAGGGATAACAGATACGCAGTATTTT,CASSERTGITDTQYF
-,TRBV6-5,-,TRBJ2-7,TGTGCCAGCACCCGGACTGTAACCTACGAGCAGTACTTC,CASTRTVTYEQYF
-,TRBV9,-,TRBJ1-6,TGTGCCAGCAGCGTAACGGGGGTCAATTCACCCCTCCACTTT,CASSVTGVNSPLHF
-,TRBV24-1,TRBD2,TRBJ2-1,TGTGCCACCAGTAAGCGGGGGGCGAATGAGCAGTTCTTC,CATSKRGANEQFF
once,TRBV15,-,TRBJ1-2,TGTGCCACCAGCAGAGATTTTAGGGGTTCCGGCTACACCTTC,CATSRDFRGSGYTF
-,TRBV7-9,TRBD2,TRBJ2-5,TGTGCCAGCAGCTTTCGGGGTAGCGGGGGGGCCTCAGAGACCCAGTACTTC,CASSFRGSGGASETQYF
-,TRBV7-2,TRBD1,TRBJ1-2,TGTGCCAGCAGCCCAGGGACAGGGACAACCCCCTATGGCTACACCTTC,CASSPGTGTTPYGYTF
-,TRBV6-1,-,TRBJ1-6,TGTGCCAGCAGTGAAGGGGCAGGGGAAGCACCCCTCCACTTT,CASSEGAGEAPLHF
few,TRBV6-1,TRBD1,TRBJ2-7,TGTGCCAGCAGTGACAGGGGGTACTCCTACGAGCAGTACTTC,CASSDRGYSYEQYF
-,TRBV5-4,-,TRBJ2-7,TGTGCCAGCAGCCACAGGTCCCACTCGGACGAGCAGTACTTC,CASSHRSHSDEQYF
-,TRBV11-3,-,TRBJ2-7,TGTGCCAGCAGCAGAGATCAGGGCTCCGAGCAGTACTTC,CASSRDQGSEQYF